The TCR beta chain described here comes from a study of blood T cell repertoires in COVID-19. Whole-study context: Some COVID-19 samples were acute and others convalescent; all came from the United States, Italy and Spain.

CDR3 size: 14 residues. Germline assignment: CDR1 KGHSH and CDR2 LQKENI. V gave up 5 bases and J gave up 0 bases, with 10 bases separating them. In the original processing: For nucleated cells, counts were estimated from reference gene primer amplification. Some clones are missing from TCRdb's copy, which holds only in-frame ones; the method was immunoSEQ multiplex PCR. Clonal size and the V and J genes are those of that table, whereas D and trimming came from the DNA. Seen here are over 250,000 clones, roughly four fifths observed once, and the top ten hold 7.5% to 10%. The sequenced material came from peripheral blood. The clonotype comes from a woman between 50 and 59 years old who had recovered from COVID-19. This chain joins TRBV18 and TRBJ1-2, with D possibly matching TRBD1 (6 bases). The CDR3 DNA follows: TGTGCCAGCTCAGGACAGCCAGCTAACTATGGCTACACCTTC. Amino acid sequence: CASSGQPANYGYTF.